The 5 T cell receptor beta chains below were found in one sample sequenced in a study of T cell responses to AZD1222 COVID-19 vaccine. The table came from immunoSEQ multiplex PCR; TCRdb's copy has only in-frame clones and leaves some out. The data show about 110,000 clones, almost 90% seen once. Sample: peripheral blood, taken on day 0 of AZD1222 vaccination. Receptors originate from an adult in good health.

Note on this clone: A read error may produce the germline difference seen at one junction end. As DNA, the CDR3 is TGTGCCAGCAGCTTACGGATAGGCGAGGGACAGTGGGACTTC. Translation: CASSLRIGEGQWDF. The chain is built from TRBV7-2 and TRBJ2-5; 7 bases align to TRBD1. This CDR3 spans 14 amino acids. Germline V CDR1 and CDR2: SGHTA, FQGNSA.

V is TRBV4-3 and J is TRBJ2-7, with D perhaps matching TRBD1 or TRBD2 (6 bases each). The CDR3 has 15 residues. V was trimmed by 2 bases and J by 4 bases, leaving 15 bases between them. Germline V lookup: CDR1 LGHNA, CDR2 YSLEER. The CDR3 sequence: CASSQNPGASYEQYF. The CDR3 nucleotides read TGCGCCAGCAGCCAAAACCCGGGGGCGTCATACGAGCAGTACTTC.

J is TRBJ1-3 and V is TRBV19, with D possibly TRBD1 on 6 matching bases. The CDR3 runs to 14 residues. Trimming shortened V by 6 bases and J by 3 bases, and 12 bases separated the two germline ends. From germline, CDR1 is LNHDA and CDR2 SQIVND (reference sequence). This chain's CDR3 is CASSEGTYGNTIYF. CDR3 in DNA: TGTGCCAGTAGCGAAGGGACATATGGAAACACCATATATTTT.

V gene TRBV28 combines with J gene TRBJ1-1, with 7 bases identical to TRBD1. CDR3 length equals 15 residues. In germline, CDR1 is MDHEN, CDR2 SYDVKM. V was clipped by 2 bases and J by 5 bases; unmatched bases: 8. The CDR3 DNA is TGTGCCAGCAGTTTACCAATACAGGGGAAAACTGAAGCTTTCTTT. Translation: CASSLPIQGKTEAFF.

The chain uses TRBV4-2 and TRBJ1-1; maybe TRBD1 (5 bases). The CDR3 runs 13 residues. CDR1 and CDR2 from the germline V gene are LGHNA and YNFKEQ. V lost 4 bases and J 4 bases, leaving 10 bases between the germline ends. The CDR3 protein is CASSLTVPTEAFF. The CDR3 coding sequence is TGTGCCAGCAGCCTGACAGTTCCCACTGAAGCTTTCTTT.